A selection of T cell receptor beta chains follows, all from one sample in a study of response to subunit inactivated influenza vaccine. In TCRdb, the RT-PCR reads were re-called with MiXCR into one record per CDR3 protein. The data contain 500,000 to 550,000 distinct CDR3 sequences, 20% to 25% of them singletons. The data also belong to a second study, concerning T cells expressing NK-cell markers.

Sequenced here: CD4+ T cells sorted from PBMCs, sampled 11 to 12 days after vaccination. Source of these receptors: a man aged 50-60 years who received an inactivated influenza vaccine. CDR3s include the opening cysteine and the closing phenylalanine or tryptophan. Fields, in order: V gene, clone size, J gene, D gene, CDR3 DNA, CDR3 protein. A D gene is named only where the DNA matches it firmly. Where a row states a size, it is once, few, many or the class of an expanded clone; other rows omit it.

TRBV6-1	few	TRBJ2-5	-	TGTGCCAGCAGTGAACAGGGCGTCCAAGAGACCCAGTACTTC	CASSEQGVQETQYF
TRBV20-1	few	TRBJ2-2	-	TGCAGTGCTAGTCCCTCCAACACCGGGGAGCTGTTTTTT	CSASPSNTGELFF
TRBV28	many	TRBJ2-1	-	TGTGCCAGCAGCCCTCTGCGGGCAGAAGCCTACAATGAGCAGTTCTTC	CASSPLRAEAYNEQFF
TRBV4-2	-	TRBJ2-3	-	TGTGCCAGCAGCCAAGCAGGGGACCGCACAGATACGCAGTATTTT	CASSQAGDRTDTQYF
TRBV3-1	many	TRBJ2-1	-	TGTGCCAGCAGCCAAGTGGGGGAGCAGTTCTTC	CASSQVGEQFF
TRBV7-8	-	TRBJ1-1	TRBD1	TGTGCCAGCAGCTCAACGACAGGGGGCTACACTGAAGCTTTCTTT	CASSSTTGGYTEAFF
TRBV7-2	few	TRBJ2-1	TRBD2	TGTGCCAGCAGCTTAGTAAACAGCGGGAGTGGCAATGAGCAGTTCTTC	CASSLVNSGSGNEQFF
TRBV11-2	-	TRBJ1-4	TRBD1	TGTGCCAGCAGCTTTTCGACAGGGGGCAATGAAAAACTGTTTTTT	CASSFSTGGNEKLFF
TRBV21-1	few	TRBJ1-5	-	TGTGCCAGCAGCAGCGACAGGGGCCTATATAGCAATCAGCCCCAGCATTTT	CASSSDRGLYSNQPQHF
TRBV6-5	few	TRBJ2-3	-	TGTGCCAGCAGTTATGGGCAGGGAGGCACAGATACGCAGTATTTT	CASSYGQGGTDTQYF
TRBV12-3/TRBV12-4	few	TRBJ1-4	TRBD1	TGTGCCAGCAGACGACAGGGCGGTGAAAAACTGTTTTTT	CASRRQGGEKLFF
TRBV24-1	few	TRBJ2-1	-	TGTGCCACCAGTGATTACGTCGGTCGGAGTTATGAGCAGTTCTTC	CATSDYVGRSYEQFF
TRBV12-3/TRBV12-4	few	TRBJ2-1	TRBD2	TGTGCCAGCAGTCAAGGACTAGCGGGGTTCTACGTCAATGAGCAGTTCTTC	CASSQGLAGFYVNEQFF
TRBV7-9	-	TRBJ2-2	-	TGTGCCAGCAGCTTAGAGGCGGGCACCGGGGAGCTGTTTTTT	CASSLEAGTGELFF
TRBV11-2	-	TRBJ2-7	TRBD1	TGTGCCAGCAGCCTCTCGGACAGGGACTACGAGCAGTACTTC	CASSLSDRDYEQYF
TRBV20-1	-	TRBJ2-6	-	TGCAGTGCTAGAGATCCTACGGGCTCTGGGGCCAACGTCCTGACTTTC	CSARDPTGSGANVLTF
TRBV4-3	-	TRBJ2-1	-	TGCGCCAGCAGCCAAAAGTCATCCCTAAGGAATGAGCAGTTCTTC	CASSQKSSLRNEQFF
TRBV10-3	-	TRBJ1-2	TRBD1	TGTGCCATCAGTCTAGACAGGGCCTCGGGTGGCTACACCTTC	CAISLDRASGGYTF
TRBV2	-	TRBJ2-3	TRBD1	TGTGCCAGCACCTTCAGACAGGGGGCGTACGGCACAGATACGCAGTATTTT	CASTFRQGAYGTDTQYF
TRBV29-1	-	TRBJ1-4	-	TGCAGCGCCCGACCGGGTTCTCGGGAAAAACTGTTTTTT	CSARPGSREKLFF
TRBV7-9	few	TRBJ1-5	TRBD1	TGTGCCAGCAGCTTAGCGGGACAGGGACTCAATCAGCCCCAGCATTTT	CASSLAGQGLNQPQHF
TRBV20-1	-	TRBJ2-2	TRBD2	TGCAGTGCTAGGGGCACCGGGACTAGAAACACCGGGGAGCTGTTTTTT	CSARGTGTRNTGELFF
TRBV20-1	few	TRBJ1-5	-	TGCAGTGCCCTCGGGGGACATAGCAATCAGCCCCAGCATTTT	CSALGGHSNQPQHF
TRBV29-1	few	TRBJ2-3	-	TGCAGCGCGGCCCAGCAGGGGAGCACAGATACGCAGTATTTT	CSAAQQGSTDTQYF
TRBV20-1	-	TRBJ1-2	TRBD1	TGCAGTGCTCGGGACAGGCTTCATGGCTACACCTTC	CSARDRLHGYTF
TRBV20-1	-	TRBJ1-1	TRBD1	TGCAGTGCCCCTGGACAGGAAGGCACTGAAGCTTTCTTT	CSAPGQEGTEAFF
TRBV15	many	TRBJ2-2	-	TGTGCCACCAGCAGAGGCGGGAAGGCCGGGGAGCTGTTTTTT	CATSRGGKAGELFF
TRBV29-1	-	TRBJ2-4	-	TGCAGCGTTGGGCTGGGCCCGGGGGACATTCAGTACTTC	CSVGLGPGDIQYF
TRBV5-1	few	TRBJ2-1	-	TGCGCCAGCAGCTTAGGCGGGCCAGGCAATGAGCAGTTCTTC	CASSLGGPGNEQFF
TRBV15	many	TRBJ2-3	TRBD2	TGTGCCACCAGCAGAGATTTACTAGCGGCCGGGGATACGCAGTATTTT	CATSRDLLAAGDTQYF
TRBV12-3/TRBV12-4	-	TRBJ2-7	-	TGTGCCAGCAGTTCGTCAGTTTCCTACGAGCAGTACTTC	CASSSSVSYEQYF
TRBV20-1	few	TRBJ1-3	-	TGCAGTGCGTCCCTCCCCATATATTTT	CSASLPIYF
TRBV11-1	-	TRBJ2-1	-	TGTGCCAGCAGCCCCCGGGGCCAGGCGTACAATGAGCAGTTCTTC	CASSPRGQAYNEQFF
TRBV6-2/TRBV6-3	few	TRBJ2-1	TRBD2	TGTGCCAGCAGTTACTCTCTGGGACTAGCCTCTGAGCAGTTCTTC	CASSYSLGLASEQFF
TRBV12-3/TRBV12-4	-	TRBJ2-5	TRBD1	TGTGCCAGCAGTTCTGGCAGGGGGCGGGAGACCCAGTACTTC	CASSSGRGRETQYF
TRBV7-2	-	TRBJ2-3	TRBD2	TGTGCCAGCGGAACTGGAACTAGCGGGAGATTTAATACGCAGTATTTT	CASGTGTSGRFNTQYF
TRBV6-1	-	TRBJ1-2	-	TGTGCCAGCAGTGAAAACCAGGGTATGGGCTACACCTTC	CASSENQGMGYTF
TRBV9	-	TRBJ2-7	TRBD2	TGTGCCAGCAGCGTAACGAGCGGGAGCCGGTACGAGCAGTACTTC	CASSVTSGSRYEQYF
TRBV9	-	TRBJ2-1	TRBD2	TGTGCCAGCAGCGTAGAGGGAGGGAAATACAATGAGCAGTTCTTC	CASSVEGGKYNEQFF
TRBV14	-	TRBJ2-7	-	TGTGCCAGCAGCCAGCGGGGTTCCCTGAACGAGCAGTACTTC	CASSQRGSLNEQYF
TRBV24-1	-	TRBJ2-7	TRBD1	TGTGCCACCAGTGTAGGGACAGGGCCCTCCTACGAGCAGTACTTC	CATSVGTGPSYEQYF
TRBV12-3/TRBV12-4	-	TRBJ1-6	-	TGTGCCAGCAGTCGCGGACAATATAATTCACCCCTCCACTTT	CASSRGQYNSPLHF